The next 28 T cell receptor beta chains were all read from a single sample in a study of T cells in Graves' hyperthyroidism and ophthalmopathy. TCR beta CDR3 regions were amplified from RNA transcripts. HTBI primers were used for first-round RT-PCR of the TCR CDR3. Via MiXCR, TCRdb re-called the multiplex PCR reads, giving one row per CDR3 protein. Of 750,000 to 950,000 distinct CDR3 sequences in the sample, 35% to 45% were seen once. Sequenced sample: blood. These receptors came from a man aged 18 to 29 with Graves' hyperthyroidism.

The rearrangement links TRBV6-5 to TRBJ1-1, with 10 bases that match TRBD1. Germline V CDR1 and CDR2: MNHEY, SVGAGI. V trimming: 1 base; J trimming: 5 bases; junction bases outside the gene matches: 16. The CDR3 is 19 residues long. The DNA of the CDR3 is TGTGCCAGCAGTTACTATTTTTCACCGGGACAGGGGTTTATGACTGAAGCTTTCTTT. Amino acid sequence: CASSYYFSPGQGFMTEAFF.

The chain is built from TRBV10-2 and TRBJ2-3; possibly TRBD1 for D (8 bases). Germline V gives CDR1 WSHSY, CDR2 SAAADI. The CDR3 is 17 amino acids. Trimming shortened V by 2 bases and J by 6 bases, and 21 bases separated the two germline ends. The CDR3 DNA is TGCGCCAGCAGTGAGAGAGATGGACAGGGAGGGAGGGATACGCAGTATTTT. Protein product: CASSERDGQGGRDTQYF.

This chain links TRBV25-1 with TRBJ2-1; weak D call: TRBD2 (5 bases). The CDR3 runs to 13 residues. V gave up 10 bases and J gave up 10 bases, with 20 bases separating them. Germline V lookup: CDR1 MGHDK, CDR2 SYGVNS. In DNA form, the CDR3 reads TGTGCCACCAAGGCACGGGAATCGGGCGAGCAGTTCTTC. This codes for CATKARESGEQFF.

For this clonotype: With a much larger clone just one base away, this may be a read error. CDR3 amino acids: CASSDRDRGPYEQYF. The DNA for the CDR3 is TGTGCCAGCAGTGACCGAGACAGGGGACCCTACGAGCAGTACTTC. V and J are TRBV11-1 and TRBJ2-7; 8 bases align to TRBD1. The CDR3 contains 15 residues. The germline gives CDR1 SGHAT, CDR2 FQDESV (reference sequence). J was trimmed by 2 bases and V by 6 bases; bases with no gene match: 9.

This clonotype was observed many times. The chain employs TRBV25-1 and TRBJ1-2; D is unclear. V lost 4 bases to trimming and J lost 4 bases, with 16 bases between them. This CDR3 has 15 amino acids. Germline V gene data show CDR1 as MGHDK and CDR2 as SYGVNS. The CDR3 coding sequence is TGTGCCAGCAGTGTATCAGGAGGAGGAGGCTATGGCTACACCTTC. It yields the protein CASSVSGGGGYGYTF.

This chain uses TRBV14 with TRBJ1-3, with D possibly being TRBD1 (6 bases). The CDR3 is 14 amino acids. CDR1 SGHDN and CDR2 FVKESK come from the germline V gene. Trimming removed 4 bases from V and 8 bases from J, with 15 bases in between. CDR3 nucleotide sequence: TGTGCCAGCAGCCGCGGACAGCCTGGGGACACCATATATTTT. Protein: CASSRGQPGDTIYF.

V and J are TRBV2 and TRBJ2-2; TRBD2 aligns across 11 bases. CDR3 size: 21 residues. V lost 2 bases and J lost 0; bases outside the gene matches: 14. CDR1 is SNHLY and CDR2 is FYNNEI in the germline V gene. The CDR3 reads CASSELGLADTYRSNTGELFF. CDR3 sequence (DNA): TGTGCCAGCAGTGAACTGGGACTAGCGGATACTTATCGCTCGAACACCGGGGAGCTGTTTTTT. Variable domain in full (rest from reference TRBV2 and TRBJ2-2): EPEVTQTPSHQVTQMGQEVILRCVPISNHLYFYWYRQILGQKVEFLVSFYNNEISEKSEIFDDQFSVERPDGSNFTLKIRSTKLEDSAMYFCASSELGLADTYRSNTGELFFGEGSRLTVL.

The chain employs TRBV10-3 and TRBJ1-4, with TRBD1 as a possible D gene (5 bases). The V end was cut by 3 bases, the J end by 3 bases, with 20 bases between. CDR1 is ENHRY and CDR2 is SYGVKD in the germline V gene. This CDR3 spans 18 amino acids. The CDR3 protein is CAISELRRAVSANEKLFF. The DNA of the CDR3 is TGTGCCATCAGTGAACTCCGCAGGGCGGTTTCGGCTAATGAAAAACTGTTTTTT.

Turning to this clonotype: This may stem from a read error, because a much larger clone lies one nucleotide away. A read error is likely, as this CDR3 ends without the conserved phenylalanine or tryptophan. The rearrangement links TRBV7-3 to TRBJ2-5; tentative D call: TRBD2 (6 bases). The CDR3 extends over 16 amino acids. CDR1 is SGHTA, CDR2 FQGTGA, per germline. V shed 2 bases and J shed 5 bases, with 18 bases lying between them. The DNA of the CDR3 is TGTGCCAGCAGCTTAGTCGGCGGTTCGGCGGGGGAGACCCAGTACCTC. Its protein is CASSLVGGSAGETQYL.

This clonotype was found once. The genes are TRBV29-1 and TRBJ2-2; 8 bases are shared with TRBD1. This CDR3 spans 14 amino acids. Per germline, CDR1 SQVTM and CDR2 ANQGSEA. The J segment lost 4 bases and the V segment lost 5 bases, leaving 6 bases of the junction unmatched. Here the CDR3 reads CSVKTGDGTGELFF. As DNA, the CDR3 is TGCAGCGTTAAGACAGGGGACGGCACCGGGGAGCTGTTTTTT.

This clonotype was recorded at least ten times. V gene TRBV7-8 combines with J gene TRBJ2-7, with 9 bases identical to TRBD2. Trimming removed 5 bases from V and 3 bases from J; junction bases left unmatched: 8. Germline values: CDR1 SGHVS, CDR2 FQNEAQ. The CDR3 extends over 15 amino acids. Written as DNA, the CDR3 is TGTGCCAGCAGCCTTAGCGGGGGAAGACGCTACGAGCAGTACTTC. This gives the protein CASSLSGGRRYEQYF.

The chain recombines TRBV6-2 or TRBV6-3 with TRBJ2-5; 7 bases are a match to TRBD2. This CDR3 contains 15 residues. Germline-derived CDR1 and CDR2 are MNHEY and SVGEGT. J lost 5 bases, V lost 2 bases, and 8 bases had no gene match. In DNA, the CDR3 is TGTGCCAGCAGTTACCGCGGGAGAGTCGGGGAGACCCAGTACTTC. Translation gives CASSYRGRVGETQYF.

In this sample, this clonotype turned up many times. The chain is built from TRBV20-1 and TRBJ1-5, with D possibly being TRBD1 (5 bases). V was clipped by 1 base and J by 7 bases, with 14 bases between them. Looked up from germline, CDR1 is DFQATT and CDR2 is SNEGSKA (reference sequence). The CDR3 extends over 14 amino acids. CDR3 coding DNA: TGCAGTGCTAGAGCTTCAGGGCCCAAACAGCCCCAGCATTTT. Protein product: CSARASGPKQPQHF.

The chain couples TRBV7-9 to TRBJ2-7; TRBD1 agrees at 7 bases. After removal of 6 bases from V and 0 bases from J, the junction contained 8 bases not matched to a gene. Germline CDR1 reads SEHNR; CDR2 reads FQNEAQ (reference sequence). CDR3 length: 15 amino acids. CDR3 loop: CASRQGQPPSYEQYF. The CDR3 DNA reads as TGTGCCAGCAGGCAGGGACAGCCCCCCTCCTACGAGCAGTACTTC.

The chain recombines TRBV7-2 with TRBJ1-3, with D possibly matching TRBD1 (5 bases). Germline V gene data show CDR1 as SGHTA and CDR2 as FQGNSA. V was trimmed by 7 bases and J by 3 bases, leaving 13 bases between them. The CDR3 consists of 14 residues. In nucleotides, the CDR3 is TGTGCCAGCACTGACGGGGGATATGGAAACACCATATATTTT. It is translated as CASTDGGYGNTIYF.

This clonotype was seen many times. This sequence joins TRBV2 and TRBJ1-1; D possibly corresponds to TRBD1 (5 bases). CDR1 and CDR2 from the germline V gene are SNHLY and FYNNEI. V lost 1 base, J lost 4 bases, and 13 bases lay in between. This CDR3 contains 15 residues. This CDR3 is CASSEGDGAATEAFF. CDR3 in DNA: TGTGCCAGCAGTGAAGGAGACGGGGCCGCCACTGAAGCTTTCTTT.

This clonotype was seen more than once but under ten times. The chain is built from TRBV5-1 and TRBJ2-7, with TRBD1 matching over 9 bases. The CDR3 runs to 15 residues. Looked up from germline, CDR1 is SGHRS and CDR2 is YFSETQ. Trimming took 1 base from V and 5 from J; bases not matched to a gene: 7. The CDR3 sequence: CASSLWGQGIDEQYF. The CDR3 coding sequence is TGCGCCAGCAGCTTGTGGGGACAGGGTATTGACGAGCAGTACTTC.

This chain uses TRBV2 with TRBJ1-4; D perhaps matches TRBD1 (5 bases). The CDR3 is 14 amino acids. Germline assignment: CDR1 SNHLY and CDR2 FYNNEI. V was trimmed by 6 bases and J by 8 bases, leaving 16 bases between them. As DNA, the CDR3 is TGTGCCAGCAGCCCCCGGGTCGGGGGGGAAAAACTGTTTTTT. Amino acid sequence: CASSPRVGGEKLFF.

This clonotype showed up just a few times. This sequence joins TRBV5-1 and TRBJ2-5; D ambiguous. Germline CDR1 SGHRS, CDR2 YFSETQ. V was pared by 5 bases and J by 1 base, with 15 bases between. The CDR3 is 15 amino acids. Here the CDR3 reads CASSLAGRAQETQYF. DNA for the CDR3: TGCGCCAGCAGTCTCGCAGGTAGGGCCCAAGAGACCCAGTACTTC.

This clonotype has a count of ten or more. This chain joins TRBV5-1 and TRBJ1-4, with unresolved D. V was shortened by 0 bases and J by 6 bases, with 9 bases between the two germline ends. Germline V gene data show CDR1 as SGHRS and CDR2 as YFSETQ. The CDR3 extends over 14 amino acids. CDR3: CASSLAWAHEKLFF. The DNA for the CDR3 is TGCGCCAGCAGCTTGGCGTGGGCCCATGAAAAACTGTTTTTT.

This clonotype was detected many times. The chain carries TRBV7-9 and TRBJ2-7, with 7 positions matching TRBD1. CDR1 and CDR2 from the germline V gene are SEHNR and FQNEAQ (reference sequence). V gave up 7 bases and J gave up 4 bases; unmatched junction bases: 10. CDR3 length: 14 residues. CDR3: CASTLWQGEYEQYF. In nucleotides, the CDR3 is TGTGCCAGCACCCTTTGGCAGGGGGAGTACGAGCAGTACTTC.

CDR3 DNA: TGTGCCAGCAGTTCCCGTCGGGATGAGGCCTACGAGCAGTACTTC. It codes for CASSSRRDEAYEQYF. The chain has TRBV14 and TRBJ2-7; perhaps TRBD2 as D (5 bases). The CDR3 is 15 residues long. The V gene's germline CDR1 is SGHDN and CDR2 FVKESK. The ends were cut back, 6 bases at V and 2 bases at J, with 17 bases in the middle.

This clonotype was recorded a few times. V usage is TRBV4-1 and J usage is TRBJ2-7; 9 nucleotides align to TRBD1. V lost 1 base to trimming and J lost 2 bases; unmatched junction nucleotides: 3. This CDR3 region has 15 residues. Germline CDR1 is MGHRA and CDR2 is YSYEKL. CDR3 region: CASSQGRQGAYEQYF. The CDR3 coding sequence is TGCGCCAGCAGCCAAGGAAGACAGGGGGCCTACGAGCAGTACTTC.

This chain links TRBV15 with TRBJ2-2; 13 nucleotides match TRBD2. The CDR3 loop spans 17 amino acids. The V segment lost 3 bases and the J segment 7 bases; nucleotides outside the gene matches: 8. The germline CDR1 and CDR2 sequences are LNHNV and YYDKDF (reference sequence). DNA of the CDR3: TGTGCCACCAGCAGCCACACTAGCGGGGGGGCATACGGGGAGCTGTTTTTT. This gives the protein CATSSHTSGGAYGELFF.

This clonotype is a singleton in its sample. One junction end does not reproduce the germline sequence, and a read error may be involved. For the CDR3, the DNA is TGTACCAGTAGTATACCCGTTAAGGGTTCACCCCTCCACTTT. Its translation: CTSSIPVKGSPLHF. The rearrangement joins TRBV19 to TRBJ1-6, with D unclear. This CDR3 has 14 residues. The V gene's germline CDR1 is LNHDA and CDR2 SQIVND (reference sequence).

This clonotype was seen at least ten times. The V and J genes are TRBV29-1 and TRBJ2-7; D unclear. With 6 bases removed from V and 0 bases from J, the gap between germline ends came to 6 bases. The germline V gene encodes CDR1 SQVTM and CDR2 ANQGSEA. This CDR3 comprises 11 residues. CDR3 nucleotide sequence: TGCAGCGTGGTAATCTCCTACGAGCAGTACTTC. Translated, it gives CSVVISYEQYF.

This clonotype was recorded a few times. CDR3: CSARGEGGYTF. The CDR3, as DNA: TGCAGTGCTAGAGGGGAAGGTGGCTACACCTTC. The chain has TRBV20-1 and TRBJ1-2; D call uncertain. CDR1 and CDR2 (germline): DFQATT, SNEGSKA (reference sequence). Trimming cost V 1 base and J 7 bases, with 7 bases left between them. The CDR3 loop spans 11 amino acids.

Note on this clonotype: A much larger clone differs from this one at a single base, so this may be a read error. The genes are TRBV10-3 and TRBJ2-5; tentatively, D is TRBD2 (7 bases). The CDR3 length is 13 residues. The germline V gene encodes CDR1 ENHRY and CDR2 SYGVKD. CDR3 sequence: CAIMGASGEAQYF. The DNA of the CDR3 is TGTGCCATCATGGGGGCTAGCGGAGAGGCCCAGTACTTC.